Listed below are T cell receptor beta chains from one sample, sequenced in a study of CD8+CD57+ T cells in acquired aplastic anemia. TCRdb redid the calling of the reads with MiXCR, one entry per CDR3 protein. The repertoire consists of over 150,000 distinct CDR3 sequences, with about 45% occurring once and the leading ten covering about 2.6%. Sequencing was performed on sorted CD4+, CD8+, or CD8+CD57+ T cells (not recorded which) from PBMCs. Receptors were obtained from a human donor with aplastic anemia. CDR3s include the opening cysteine and the closing phenylalanine or tryptophan. The D gene is left open where the match is weak. For some rows the clone size is stated as once, few or many, or as a class when expanded; others skip it.

>many|TRBV7-2|.|TRBJ2-7
CASSLVTGPYEQYF
TGTGCCAGCAGCTTAGTGACAGGACCCTACGAGCAGTACTTC
>.|TRBV18|TRBD1|TRBJ2-2
CASSAKGQGAGEPFF
TGTGCCAGCTCAGCTAAAGGACAGGGCGCCGGGGAGCCGTTTTTT
>.|TRBV7-8|TRBD1|TRBJ2-7
CASSGGQGSYEQYF
TGTGCCAGCAGCGGAGGACAGGGCTCCTACGAGCAGTACTTC
>.|TRBV29-1|TRBD1|TRBJ1-5
CSVEDPRDSRRDTSQPQHF
TGCAGCGTTGAAGACCCCCGGGACAGCCGCCGGGACACGAGTCAGCCCCAGCATTTT
>many|TRBV7-9|TRBD1|TRBJ1-2
CASSAGQGNYGYTF
TGTGCCAGCAGCGCCGGACAGGGTAACTATGGCTACACCTTC
>many|TRBV7-9|TRBD1|TRBJ1-4
CASSLTTQGGGEKLFF
TGTGCCAGCAGCTTAACCACACAGGGGGGAGGTGAAAAACTGTTTTTT
>few|TRBV2|.|TRBJ1-1
CASSGGLEAFF
TGTGCCAGCAGTGGGGGGCTTGAAGCTTTCTTT
>many|TRBV7-9|TRBD1|TRBJ1-5
CASSLGTGDGQPQHF
TGTGCCAGCAGCTTGGGGACAGGGGATGGTCAGCCCCAGCATTTT
>.|TRBV11-2|TRBD2|TRBJ2-2
CASSTLAGGLSGELFF
TGTGCCAGCAGCACCCTAGCGGGGGGGCTCTCCGGGGAGCTGTTTTTT
>.|TRBV7-9|TRBD1|TRBJ2-1
CASSATGFNEQFF
TGTGCCAGCAGCGCGACAGGGTTTAATGAGCAGTTCTTC
>many|TRBV6-1|TRBD2|TRBJ2-1
CASSRSLAELYNEQFF
TGTGCCAGCAGTCGATCACTAGCGGAGCTTTACAATGAGCAGTTCTTC
>.|TRBV25-1|.|TRBJ2-3
CASSELGGLEDTQYF
TGTGCCAGCAGTGAATTAGGGGGGCTCGAAGATACGCAGTATTTT
>once|TRBV24-1|.|TRBJ2-2
CATSESPGQITGELFF
TGTGCCACCAGTGAATCTCCAGGTCAGATAACCGGGGAGCTGTTTTTT
>.|TRBV7-3|TRBD2|TRBJ2-5
CASSLTGSGDSGTQYF
TGTGCCAGCAGCTTAACGGGTAGCGGGGACTCAGGGACCCAGTACTTC
>.|TRBV30|.|TRBJ2-6
CAWSVAHSGANVLTF
TGTGCCTGGAGTGTGGCCCACTCTGGGGCCAACGTCCTGACTTTC
>.|TRBV24-1|TRBD2|TRBJ2-1
CATSDLLGLAGGPKIELSYNEQFF
TGTGCCACCAGTGATTTGCTCGGGCTAGCGGGAGGGCCTAAAATTGAACTCTCCTACAATGAGCAGTTCTTC
>.|TRBV2|.|TRBJ1-1
CASSVRVSGEAFF
TGTGCCAGCAGTGTCAGGGTGTCAGGGGAAGCTTTCTTT
>.|TRBV19|.|TRBJ2-7
CASSIGLEYEQYF
TGTGCCAGTAGTATAGGACTCGAGTACGAGCAGTACTTC
>.|TRBV15|.|TRBJ1-4
CATSRVSREKLFF
TGCGCCACCAGCAGAGTTTCTCGCGAAAAACTGTTTTTT
>many|TRBV7-2|.|TRBJ1-2
CASSLVPGSYGYTF
TGTGCCAGCAGCTTAGTTCCCGGGAGCTATGGCTACACCTTC
>.|TRBV24-1|.|TRBJ2-3
CATSDLRSEGTDTQYF
TGTGCCACCAGTGATTTGCGGTCCGAGGGCACAGATACGCAGTATTTT
>.|TRBV24-1|TRBD2|TRBJ2-5
CATSDETGASGSLETQYF
TGTGCCACCAGTGATGAGACAGGGGCTAGCGGGAGCCTTGAGACCCAGTACTTC
>few|TRBV10-3|.|TRBJ2-1
CAISVSGGQNEQFF
TGTGCCATCAGTGTGTCTGGGGGACAAAATGAGCAGTTCTTC
>.|TRBV10-2|.|TRBJ1-1
CASSGGRGTEAFF
TGCGCCAGCAGTGGCGGCCGGGGCACTGAAGCTTTCTTT
>.|TRBV10-3|.|TRBJ1-1
CAISEQSIEAFF
TGTGCCATCAGTGAGCAGAGTATTGAAGCTTTCTTT
>.|TRBV7-8|TRBD1|TRBJ2-1
CASSSGTGGGEQFF
TGTGCCAGCAGCTCCGGGACAGGGGGCGGGGAGCAGTTCTTC
>many|TRBV6-5|TRBD1|TRBJ1-6
CASSYTGTGLSPLHF
TGTGCCAGCAGTTATACCGGGACAGGGTTGTCACCCCTCCACTTT
>.|TRBV25-1|TRBD1|TRBJ1-5
CASSDLGQGAPLSNQPQHF
TGTGCCAGCAGTGACCTAGGACAGGGGGCTCCGCTAAGCAATCAGCCCCAGCATTTT